The 20 T cell receptor beta chains below were found in one sample sequenced in a study of blood T cells in healthy people across ages. Primed by a sample-barcoded 5' primer and a J-beta primer mix, a second PCR proceeded for 7 to 11 cycles. TCRdb re-analysed the 5' RACE reads in MiXCR, keeping a single row per CDR3 protein. The table has some 670,000 distinct CDR3 sequences, roughly half seen once. The sequencing sample was made of blood. Receptor source: a woman older than 75 in good health.

This clonotype was picked up many times. V usage is TRBV20-1 and J usage is TRBJ2-3, with 7 bases that match TRBD2. V dropped 5 bases and J dropped 4; count of bases not matched to a gene: 12. The germline gives CDR1 DFQATT, CDR2 SNEGSKA (reference sequence). The CDR3 contains 15 residues. DNA of the CDR3: TGCAGTGCTCCGATAGCGGGTGAGGGTGCAGATACGCAGTATTTT. Protein: CSAPIAGEGADTQYF.

This clonotype has a count of ten or more. This sequence joins TRBV29-1 and TRBJ1-2; D might be TRBD1 (5 bases). CDR3 size: 14 residues. V lost 7 bases and J lost 4, with 19 bases in between. CDR1 SQVTM and CDR2 ANQGSEA come from the germline V gene. The CDR3 reads CSAVPGTQGYGYTF. The CDR3 region has the DNA TGCAGCGCCGTCCCAGGGACCCAAGGCTATGGCTACACCTTC.

The chain carries TRBV4-1 and TRBJ1-2; 8 bases line up with TRBD1. In germline, CDR1 is MGHRA, CDR2 YSYEKL. The J segment lost 4 bases and the V segment lost 3 bases, leaving 7 bases of the junction unmatched. This CDR3 is built from 15 residues. The CDR3 loop is CASSQLTTGAYGYTF. Written as DNA, the CDR3 is TGCGCCAGCAGCCAGCTTACGACAGGGGCCTATGGCTACACCTTC.

The gene calls are TRBV6-5 and TRBJ2-7, with 10 bases fitting TRBD1. Germline V CDR1 and CDR2: MNHEY, SVGAGI. The CDR3 sequence is 15 residues long. Trimming cost V 5 bases and J 12 bases; bases outside gene matches: 16. The CDR3 reads CASSRVTTGQGLLYF. For the CDR3, the DNA is TGTGCCAGCAGTAGGGTAACCACGGGACAGGGGCTTCTGTACTTC.

The chain recombines TRBV12-3 or TRBV12-4 with TRBJ2-3, with 9 bases that match TRBD2. This CDR3 spans 15 amino acids. Germline trimming cut 8 bases from V and 3 bases from J; bases unmatched to any gene: 9. In DNA, the CDR3 is TGTGCCAGCTGCCCTAGCGGGGTGAGAACAGATACGCAGTATTTT. As protein: CASCPSGVRTDTQYF.

J is TRBJ2-7 and V is TRBV21-1. TRBV21-1 is assigned pseudogene status. The CDR3 totals 14 residues. The CDR3 loop is CASSKCLMSHEQYF. The CDR3 DNA follows: TGTGCCAGCAGCAAATGCCTGATGTCCCACGAGCAGTACTTC.

This clonotype was detected once. The chain couples TRBV9 to TRBJ2-3; unclear D gene. The V gene lost 3 bases and the J gene lost 0 bases, with 8 bases spanning the gap. This CDR3 is built from 14 residues. Germline V lookup: CDR1 SGDLS, CDR2 YYNGEE. The DNA of the CDR3 is TGTGCCAGCAGCGGCAGACGGAGCACAGATACGCAGTATTTT. Protein product: CASSGRRSTDTQYF. Based on the CDR3 plus reference TRBV9 and TRBJ2-3, the full variable domain is DSGVTQTPKHLITATGQRVTLRCSPRSGDLSVYWYQQSLDQGLQFLIQYYNGEERAKGNILERFSAQQFPDLHSELNLSSLELGDSALYFCASSGRRSTDTQYFGPGTRLTVL.

This clonotype was seen ten or more times. The chain links TRBV12-3 or TRBV12-4 to TRBJ2-4; D is ambiguous. The CDR3 is 11 amino acids. Trimming took off 5 bases at V and 4 bases at J, with 3 bases between the two ends. The CDR3 spells CASSLKNIQYF. The CDR3 DNA reads TGTGCCAGCAGTCTGAAAAACATTCAGTACTTC.

This chain links TRBV3-1 with TRBJ1-4, with no clear D. This CDR3 comprises 12 residues. CDR1 is LGHDT and CDR2 is YNNKEL in the germline V gene (reference sequence). The V end was cut by 1 base, the J end by 7 bases, with 4 bases between. CDR3 coding DNA: TGTGCCAGCAGCCAAGGGGCTGAAAAACTGTTTTTT. Its protein is CASSQGAEKLFF.

The sample holds one count of this clonotype. V and J are TRBV3-1 and TRBJ2-7; the D call may be TRBD1 or TRBD2 (5 bases each). Germline CDR1 reads LGHDT; CDR2 reads YNNKEL (reference sequence). V lost 0 bases to trimming and J lost 1 base, with 13 bases between them. This CDR3 has 16 amino acids. CDR3 DNA sequence: TGTGCCAGCAGCCAAGATCCCGGGGCAGGTTCCTACGAGCAGTACTTC. As protein: CASSQDPGAGSYEQYF.

The chain joins TRBV7-2 to TRBJ2-7; D may be TRBD1 or TRBD2 (6 bases each). Trimming removed 4 bases at V and 1 base at J, with 20 bases between. The CDR3 extends over 17 amino acids. CDR1 and CDR2 (germline): SGHTA, FQGNSA. The CDR3 sequence is CASSSQGGRNHSYEQYF. The CDR3 DNA reads as TGTGCCAGCAGCTCTCAAGGGGGGCGCAACCATTCCTACGAGCAGTACTTC.

The CDR3 nucleotides read TGTGCCAGCAGCCCCCGGGCGGGGAGAACAGATACGCAGTATTTT. It yields the protein CASSPRAGRTDTQYF. This chain uses TRBV7-9 with TRBJ2-3, with a weak D call TRBD2 (6 bases). The CDR3 totals 15 residues. Trimming took 5 bases from V and 3 from J, leaving 15 bases between them. CDR1 SEHNR and CDR2 FQNEAQ come from the germline V gene (reference sequence). The variable domain in full, with the rest retrieved from reference TRBV7-9 and TRBJ2-3, is DTGVSQNPRHKITKRGQNVTFRCDPISEHNRLYWYRQTLGQGPEFLTYFQNEAQLEKSRLLSDRFSAERPKGSFSTLEIQRTEQGDSAMYLCASSPRAGRTDTQYFGPGTRLTVL.

This clonotype occurred a few times. The gene calls are TRBV12-3 or TRBV12-4 and TRBJ1-2, with 9 nucleotides matching TRBD1. The trim removed 6 bases at V and 4 bases at J, leaving 6 bases unmatched. The CDR3 loop spans 14 amino acids. The CDR3 DNA sequence: TGTGCCAGCAGGTTACAGGGGGCCGGCTATGGCTACACCTTC. Translation gives CASRLQGAGYGYTF.

This clonotype was counted a few times. The chain combines TRBV20-1 with TRBJ1-2; 8 nucleotides line up with TRBD1. The CDR3 is made up of 13 amino acids. CDR1 DFQATT and CDR2 SNEGSKA come from the germline V gene (reference sequence). J was trimmed by 7 bases and V by 2 bases; bases with no gene match: 6. CDR3 in DNA: TGCAGTGCTAGATGGGACAGGAAGAGTGGCTACACCTTC. It translates to CSARWDRKSGYTF.

This clonotype was found many times. CDR3 DNA sequence: TGTGCCAGCAGTTTTCGGGCAGGGCACACCGGGGAGCTGTTTTTT. This encodes CASSFRAGHTGELFF. V gene TRBV12-3 or TRBV12-4 combines with J gene TRBJ2-2, with D maybe TRBD1 (5 bases). There are 15 residues in the CDR3. V lost 3 bases and J lost 3, with 11 bases in between.

The chain has TRBV15 and TRBJ2-7; no firm D call. V lost 2 bases and J lost 3, with 8 bases in between. CDR3 length equals 13 residues. Germline V gene lookup returns CDR1 LNHNV and CDR2 YYDKDF (reference sequence). CDR3 region: CATSRPVNYEQYF. CDR3 DNA: TGTGCCACCAGCAGACCCGTCAACTACGAGCAGTACTTC. The full variable domain, completed using reference TRBV15 and TRBJ2-7, is DAMVIQNPRYQVTQFGKPVTLSCSQTLNHNVMYWYQQKSSQAPKLLFHYYDKDFNNEADTPDNFQSRRPNTSFCFLDIRSPGLGDTAMYLCATSRPVNYEQYFGPGTRLTVT.

V gene TRBV14 combines with J gene TRBJ2-3, with TRBD2 matching 7 bases. The V and J ends lost 4 bases and 4 bases, in that order; junction bases with no gene match: 2. Germline V lookup: CDR1 SGHDN, CDR2 FVKESK. This CDR3 region has 13 residues. The DNA for the CDR3 is TGTGCCAGCAGCCGGGACTACCCAGATACGCAGTATTTT. It codes for CASSRDYPDTQYF.

This clonotype was recorded many times. The chain is built from TRBV20-1 and TRBJ2-3; 11 bases fit TRBD2. Germline V CDR1 and CDR2: DFQATT, SNEGSKA (reference sequence). The CDR3 runs to 16 residues. Unmatched junction bases numbered 9, after V lost 6 bases and J lost 1 base. The CDR3 sequence is CSARGLLAGGTDTQYF. The DNA of the CDR3 is TGCAGTGCCAGGGGGCTACTAGCGGGAGGCACAGATACGCAGTATTTT.

The chain joins TRBV20-1 to TRBJ2-6, with TRBD2 as a possible D gene (5 bases). Trimming cost V 5 bases and J 0 bases, with 14 bases left between them. CDR1 and CDR2 (germline): DFQATT, SNEGSKA (reference sequence). This CDR3 has 16 amino acids. CDR3 residues: CSARTGLGSGANVLTF. The CDR3 nucleotides are TGCAGTGCTCGCACCGGACTGGGCTCTGGGGCCAACGTCCTGACTTTC.

This clonotype was observed at least ten times. V usage is TRBV27 and J usage is TRBJ1-6; D gene unclear. Germline V gives CDR1 MNHEY, CDR2 SMNVEV (reference sequence). V was cut by 6 bases and J by 9 bases, with 9 bases left in between. There are 12 residues in the CDR3. CDR3 sequence (DNA): TGTGCCAGCAGATTCGTGGGTTCACCCCTCCACTTT. Translating gives CASRFVGSPLHF.